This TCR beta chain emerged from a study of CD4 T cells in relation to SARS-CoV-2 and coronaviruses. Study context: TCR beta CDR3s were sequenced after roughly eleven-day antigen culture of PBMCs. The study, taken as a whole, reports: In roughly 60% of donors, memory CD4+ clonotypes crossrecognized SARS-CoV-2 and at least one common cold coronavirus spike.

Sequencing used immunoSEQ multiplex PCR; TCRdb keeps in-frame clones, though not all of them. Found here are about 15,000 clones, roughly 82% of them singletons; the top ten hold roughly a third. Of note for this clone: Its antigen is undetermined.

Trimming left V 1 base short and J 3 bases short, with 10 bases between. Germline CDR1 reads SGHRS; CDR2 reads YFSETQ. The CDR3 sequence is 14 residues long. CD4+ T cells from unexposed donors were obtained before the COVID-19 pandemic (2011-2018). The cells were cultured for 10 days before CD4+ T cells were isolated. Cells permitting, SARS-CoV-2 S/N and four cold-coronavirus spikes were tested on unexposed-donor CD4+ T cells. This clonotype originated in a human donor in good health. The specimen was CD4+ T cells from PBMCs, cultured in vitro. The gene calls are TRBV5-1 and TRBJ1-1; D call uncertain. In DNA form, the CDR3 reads TGCGCCAGCAGCTTGACGGCAGCCGACACTGAAGCTTTCTTT. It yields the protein CASSLTAADTEAFF.